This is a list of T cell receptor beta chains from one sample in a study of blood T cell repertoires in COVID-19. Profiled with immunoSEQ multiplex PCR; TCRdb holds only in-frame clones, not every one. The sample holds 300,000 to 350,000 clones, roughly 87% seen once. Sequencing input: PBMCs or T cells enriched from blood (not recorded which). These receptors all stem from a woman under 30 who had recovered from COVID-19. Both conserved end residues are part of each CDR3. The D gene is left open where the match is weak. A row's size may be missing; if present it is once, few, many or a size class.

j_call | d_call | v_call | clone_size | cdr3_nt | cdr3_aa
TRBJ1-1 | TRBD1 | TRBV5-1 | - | TGCGCCAGCAGCAGGACAGGGGGGGACACTGAAGCTTTCTTT | CASSRTGGDTEAFF
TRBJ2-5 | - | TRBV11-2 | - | TGTGCCAGCAGCTTAGCCGGCAGGGTGCGACAAGAGACCCAGTACTTC | CASSLAGRVRQETQYF
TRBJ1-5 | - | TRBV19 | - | TGTGCCAGTAGTATCATCAATCAGCCCCAGCATTTT | CASSIINQPQHF
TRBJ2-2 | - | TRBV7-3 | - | TGTGCCAGCAGTCCGGTCGGGGTGACGAACACCGGGGAGCTGTTTTTT | CASSPVGVTNTGELFF
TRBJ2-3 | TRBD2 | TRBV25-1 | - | TGTGCCAGCAGTAGCGGGGGGTCGAACACAGATACGCAGTATTTT | CASSSGGSNTDTQYF
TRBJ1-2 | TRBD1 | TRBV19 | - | TGTGCCAGTAGTGAACCGGGACAGATTAACTATGGCTACACCTTC | CASSEPGQINYGYTF
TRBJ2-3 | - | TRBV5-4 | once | TGTGCCAGCAGCTCCCGGGGAAGACGCACAGATACGCAGTATTTT | CASSSRGRRTDTQYF
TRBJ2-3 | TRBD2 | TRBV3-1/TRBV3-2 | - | TGTGCCAGCAGCCGAACCGGGACTAGCGGCCCCACAGATACGCAGTATTTT | CASSRTGTSGPTDTQYF
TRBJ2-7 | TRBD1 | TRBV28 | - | TGTGCCAGCAGTTCGCCCGGGACAGCGACCTACGAGCAGTACTTC | CASSSPGTATYEQYF
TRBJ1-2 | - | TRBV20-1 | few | TGCAGTGCTATGTACAGGGATGGCTACACCTTC | CSAMYRDGYTF
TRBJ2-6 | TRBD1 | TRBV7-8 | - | TGTGCCAGCAGCTACCCCCCGGGACAGGTCTCTGGGGCCAACGTCCTGACTTTC | CASSYPPGQVSGANVLTF
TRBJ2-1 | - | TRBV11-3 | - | TGTGCCAGCAGCTTATCTGCGGATGAGCAGTTCTTC | CASSLSADEQFF
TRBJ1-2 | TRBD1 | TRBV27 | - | TGTGCCAGCAGTTTATCGTCGGACAGGGGGAGGCCTAACTATGGCTACACCTTC | CASSLSSDRGRPNYGYTF
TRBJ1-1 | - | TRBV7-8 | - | TGTGCCAGCAGCCTAGCAACCGGGACAACCTACACTGAAGCTTTCTTT | CASSLATGTTYTEAFF
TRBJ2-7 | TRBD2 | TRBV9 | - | TGTGCCAGCAGCGCCGGGGGGACGGTAGCATACGAGCAGTACTTC | CASSAGGTVAYEQYF
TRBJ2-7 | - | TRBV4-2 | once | TGTGCCAGCAGCCAAGAAACGGGGGAGCAGTACTTC | CASSQETGEQYF
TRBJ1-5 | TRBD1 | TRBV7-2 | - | TGTGCCAGCAGCCTAGGGACAGGAGGACTACAGCCCCAGCATTTT | CASSLGTGGLQPQHF
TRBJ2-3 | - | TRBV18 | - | TGTGCCAGCTCACCAGGGAGAATCATAGATACGCAGTATTTT | CASSPGRIIDTQYF
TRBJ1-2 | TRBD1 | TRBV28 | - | TGTGCCAGCAGCCACCCCCCGGGGGACAGGGTGGGCTATGGCTACACCTTC | CASSHPPGDRVGYGYTF
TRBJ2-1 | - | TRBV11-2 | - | TGTGCCAGCAGCTCCCAGACTGCTTTCGCCTACAATGAGCAGTTCTTC | CASSSQTAFAYNEQFF
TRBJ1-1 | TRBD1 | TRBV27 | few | TGTGCCAGCAGTTTAGTACAGGGGGCACTCCCCCCTGAAGCTTTCTTT | CASSLVQGALPPEAFF
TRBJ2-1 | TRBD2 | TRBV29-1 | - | TGCAGCGTTGATTACCGGGAGGGCCGGGATGAGCAGTTCTTC | CSVDYREGRDEQFF
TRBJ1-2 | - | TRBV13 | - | TGTGCCAGCAGCTTAGGCTACTACTATGGCTACACCTTC | CASSLGYYYGYTF
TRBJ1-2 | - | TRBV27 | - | TGTGCCAGCAGTGGGAGGGCGGGTAACTATGGCTACACCTTC | CASSGRAGNYGYTF
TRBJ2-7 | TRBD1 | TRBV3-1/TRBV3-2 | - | TGTGCCAGCAGCCAAGAATGGGAGACAGGGCAGTCCTACGAGCAGTACTTC | CASSQEWETGQSYEQYF
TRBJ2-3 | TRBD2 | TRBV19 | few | TGTGCCAGTAGTAAAAGAATAGCGGGGGGGGCAGATACGCAGTATTTT | CASSKRIAGGADTQYF
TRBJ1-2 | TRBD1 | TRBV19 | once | TGTGCCAGTAGTCCCCTAGGACAGGGCTATGGCTACACCTTC | CASSPLGQGYGYTF
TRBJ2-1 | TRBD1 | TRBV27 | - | TGTGCCAGCACCTCCGGGACAGGGTATCATGAGCAGTTCTTC | CASTSGTGYHEQFF
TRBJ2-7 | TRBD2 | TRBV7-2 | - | TGTGCCAGCAGCAAGGGGTCGACTAGCGGCTACGAGCAGTACTTC | CASSKGSTSGYEQYF
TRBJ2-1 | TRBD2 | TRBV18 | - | TGTGCCAGCTCACCGTTCACGTCTGCGGGAGGGCTCTACAATGAGCAGTTCTTC | CASSPFTSAGGLYNEQFF
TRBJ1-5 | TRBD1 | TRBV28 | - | TGTGCCAGCAGTTTAACTAATCTCCAGGGGGCGAAGCCCCAGCATTTT | CASSLTNLQGAKPQHF
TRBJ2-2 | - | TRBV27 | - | TGTGCCAGCAGTTTCGGGGGAAACACCGGGGAGCTGTTTTTT | CASSFGGNTGELFF
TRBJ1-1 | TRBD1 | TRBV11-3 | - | TGTGCCAGCAGCTTAGACGGACAGGAGAACACTGAAGCTTTCTTT | CASSLDGQENTEAFF
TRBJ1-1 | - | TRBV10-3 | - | TGTGCCATCAGTGCCCTGGACAGCGCGAAGAACACTGAAGCTTTCTTT | CAISALDSAKNTEAFF
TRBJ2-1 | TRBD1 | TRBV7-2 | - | TGTGCCAGCAGGGAGACAGGGACCTCCTACAATGAGCAGTTCTTC | CASRETGTSYNEQFF
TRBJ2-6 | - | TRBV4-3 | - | TGCGCCAGCAGTTTCGAGAGGGCTGGGGCCAACGTCCTGACTTTC | CASSFERAGANVLTF
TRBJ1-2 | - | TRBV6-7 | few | TGTGCCAGCAGTTACCCGGACAGAACCAACTATGGCTACACCTTC | CASSYPDRTNYGYTF
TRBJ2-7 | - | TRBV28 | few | TGTGCCATAAGACATCACAGGGGAGGTGCATCCGACGAGCAGTACTTC | CAIRHHRGGASDEQYF
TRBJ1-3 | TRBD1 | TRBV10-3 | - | TGTGCCATCAGTGAGTACCAACAGGGGAAGACTGGAAACACCATATATTTT | CAISEYQQGKTGNTIYF
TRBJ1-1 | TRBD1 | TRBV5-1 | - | TGCGCCAGCAGCTTGGAGTCAGGGGGGAACACTGAAGCTTTCTTT | CASSLESGGNTEAFF
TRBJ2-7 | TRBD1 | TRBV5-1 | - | TGCGCCAGCAGCTTAGGGACAGGGGGATACGAGCAGTACTTC | CASSLGTGGYEQYF
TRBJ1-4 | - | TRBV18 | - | TGTGCCAGCTCACCATTCACAGCAGCAACTAATGAAAAACTGTTTTTT | CASSPFTAATNEKLFF
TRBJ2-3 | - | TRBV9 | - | TGTGCCAGCAGCGTAGGACTTGCAGACACAGATACGCAGTATTTT | CASSVGLADTDTQYF
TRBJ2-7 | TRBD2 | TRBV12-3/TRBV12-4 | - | TGTGCCAGCTCCGTGCTAGCGGGAGTCGAGCAGTACTTC | CASSVLAGVEQYF
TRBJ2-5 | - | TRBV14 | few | TGTGCCAGCAGCCAAGGGGTGCGGGCCCAAGAGACCCAGTACTTC | CASSQGVRAQETQYF
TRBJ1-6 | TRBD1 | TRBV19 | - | TGTGCCAGTAGTATACTCGACAGGGGATTTAATTCACCCCTCCACTTT | CASSILDRGFNSPLHF